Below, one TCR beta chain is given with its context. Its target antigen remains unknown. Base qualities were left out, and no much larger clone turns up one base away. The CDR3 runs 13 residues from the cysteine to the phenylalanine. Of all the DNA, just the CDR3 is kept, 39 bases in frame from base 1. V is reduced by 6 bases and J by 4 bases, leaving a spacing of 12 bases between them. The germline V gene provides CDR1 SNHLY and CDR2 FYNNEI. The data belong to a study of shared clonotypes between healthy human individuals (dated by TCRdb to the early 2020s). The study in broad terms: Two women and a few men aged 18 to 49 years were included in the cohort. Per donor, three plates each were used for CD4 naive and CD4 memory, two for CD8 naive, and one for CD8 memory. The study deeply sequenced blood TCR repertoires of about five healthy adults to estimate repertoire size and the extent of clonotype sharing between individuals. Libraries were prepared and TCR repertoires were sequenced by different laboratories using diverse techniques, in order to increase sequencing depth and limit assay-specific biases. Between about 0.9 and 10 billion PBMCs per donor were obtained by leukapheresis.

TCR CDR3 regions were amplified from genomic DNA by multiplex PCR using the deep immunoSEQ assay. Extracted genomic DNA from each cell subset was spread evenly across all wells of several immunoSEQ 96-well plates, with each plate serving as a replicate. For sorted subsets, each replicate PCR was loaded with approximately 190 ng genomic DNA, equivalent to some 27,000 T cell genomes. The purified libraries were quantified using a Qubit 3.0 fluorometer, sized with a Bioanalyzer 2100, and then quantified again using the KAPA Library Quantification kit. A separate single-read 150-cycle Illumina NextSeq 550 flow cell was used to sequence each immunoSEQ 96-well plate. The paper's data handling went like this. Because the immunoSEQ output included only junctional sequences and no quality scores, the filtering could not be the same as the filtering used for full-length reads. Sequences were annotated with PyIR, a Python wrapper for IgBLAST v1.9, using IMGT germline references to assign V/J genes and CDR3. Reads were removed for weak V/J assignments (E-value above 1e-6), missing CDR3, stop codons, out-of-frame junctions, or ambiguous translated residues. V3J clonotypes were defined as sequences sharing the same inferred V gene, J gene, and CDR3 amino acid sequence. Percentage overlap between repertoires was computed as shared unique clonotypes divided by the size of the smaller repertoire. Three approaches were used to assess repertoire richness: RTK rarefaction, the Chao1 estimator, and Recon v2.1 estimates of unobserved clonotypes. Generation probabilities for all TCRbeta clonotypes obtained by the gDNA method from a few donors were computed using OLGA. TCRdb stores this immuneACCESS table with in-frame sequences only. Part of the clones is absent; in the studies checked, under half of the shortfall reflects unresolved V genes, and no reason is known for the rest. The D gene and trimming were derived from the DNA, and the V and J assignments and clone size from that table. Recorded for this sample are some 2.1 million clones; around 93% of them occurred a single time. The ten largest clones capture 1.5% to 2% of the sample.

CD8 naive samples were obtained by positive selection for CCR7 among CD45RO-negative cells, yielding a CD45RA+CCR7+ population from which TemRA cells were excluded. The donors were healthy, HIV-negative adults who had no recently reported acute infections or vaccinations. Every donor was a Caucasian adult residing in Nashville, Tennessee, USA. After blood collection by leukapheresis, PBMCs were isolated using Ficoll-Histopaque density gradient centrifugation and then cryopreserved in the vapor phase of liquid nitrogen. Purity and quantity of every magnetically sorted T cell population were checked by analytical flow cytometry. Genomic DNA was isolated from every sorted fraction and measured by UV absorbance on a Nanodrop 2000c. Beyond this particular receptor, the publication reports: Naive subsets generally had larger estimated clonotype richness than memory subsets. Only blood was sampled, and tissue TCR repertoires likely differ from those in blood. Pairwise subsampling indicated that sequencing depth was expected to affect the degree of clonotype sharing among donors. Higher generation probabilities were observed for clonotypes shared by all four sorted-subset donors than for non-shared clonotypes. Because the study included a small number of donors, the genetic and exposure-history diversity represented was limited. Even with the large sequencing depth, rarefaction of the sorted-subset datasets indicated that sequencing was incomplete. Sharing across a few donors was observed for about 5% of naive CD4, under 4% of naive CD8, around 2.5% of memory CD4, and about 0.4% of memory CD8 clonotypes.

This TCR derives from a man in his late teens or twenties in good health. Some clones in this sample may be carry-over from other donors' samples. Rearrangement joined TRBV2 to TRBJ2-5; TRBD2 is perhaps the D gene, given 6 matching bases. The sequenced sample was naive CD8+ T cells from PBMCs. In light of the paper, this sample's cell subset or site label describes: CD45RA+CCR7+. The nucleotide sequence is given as TGTGCCAGCAGAGAGACTAGTCTAGAGACCCAGTACTTC. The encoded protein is CASRETSLETQYF.